This T cell receptor beta chain emerged from a study of T cell responses to AZD1222 COVID-19 vaccine. CDR3 length equals 15 residues. V lost 0 bases to trimming and J lost 7 bases, with 16 bases between them. Germline values: CDR1 SGDLS, CDR2 YYNGEE. Method: immunoSEQ multiplex PCR; TCRdb's copy keeps in-frame clones and lacks some. The data hold around 120,000 clones, with 85% to 90% observed a single time. Second-dose timings of about 4 or about 12 weeks were pooled. Sequenced material: peripheral blood, taken 28 days after the second AZD1222 dose. This sequence originates from an adult who received the AZD1222 COVID-19 vaccine. The chain employs TRBV9 and TRBJ1-2; possibly TRBD1 for D (5 bases). Here the CDR3 reads CASSVEQDRHGGYTF. The CDR3, as DNA: TGTGCCAGCAGCGTAGAACAGGACCGCCATGGTGGCTACACCTTC. Variable domain in full (rest from reference TRBV9 and TRBJ1-2): DSGVTQTPKHLITATGQRVTLRCSPRSGDLSVYWYQQSLDQGLQFLIQYYNGEERAKGNILERFSAQQFPDLHSELNLSSLELGDSALYFCASSVEQDRHGGYTFGSGTRLTVV.